This record looks at one TCR beta chain sequence and its context. Antigen unknown. Template switching added a universal primer site, and cDNA bore unique molecular identifiers. One entry per CDR3 protein results from TCRdb running MiXCR on the 5' RACE reads. Here the sample spans roughly 1,500,000 distinct CDR3 sequences, roughly 35% being singletons. The source of the sample is a study of identical twins. Study conclusions and caveats: With monozygotic twins, out-of-frame TCR alpha sharing exceeded what models estimated. Fewer insertions marked abundant cord blood beta clonotypes; young adult naive trended weakly, memory not at all.

Deletions cut 0 bases from V and 4 bases from J, with 7 bases between. This CDR3 has 13 amino acids. CDR1 and CDR2 (germline): LGHNA, YNFKEQ. This clonotype was obtained from a newborn girl in good health. The chain uses TRBV4-2 and TRBJ2-7; no clear D. Sequenced material: cord blood. The CDR3 DNA reads TGTGCCAGCAGCCAAGATGGGAAATACGAGCAGTACTTC. Translating gives CASSQDGKYEQYF.